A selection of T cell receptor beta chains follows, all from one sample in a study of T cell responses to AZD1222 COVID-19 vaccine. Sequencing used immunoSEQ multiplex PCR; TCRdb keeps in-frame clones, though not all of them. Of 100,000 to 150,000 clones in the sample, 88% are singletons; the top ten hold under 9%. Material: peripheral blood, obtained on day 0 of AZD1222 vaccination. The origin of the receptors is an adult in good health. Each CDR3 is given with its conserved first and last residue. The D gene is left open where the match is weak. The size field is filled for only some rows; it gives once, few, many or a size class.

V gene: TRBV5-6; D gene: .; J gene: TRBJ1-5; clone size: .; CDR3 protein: CASSLKTAHQPQHF; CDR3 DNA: TGTGCCAGCAGCTTGAAGACAGCCCATCAGCCCCAGCATTTT
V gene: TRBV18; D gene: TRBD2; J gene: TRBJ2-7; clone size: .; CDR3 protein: CASSPGLAALDEQYF; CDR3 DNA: TGTGCCAGCTCACCAGGCCTAGCGGCCTTGGACGAGCAGTACTTC
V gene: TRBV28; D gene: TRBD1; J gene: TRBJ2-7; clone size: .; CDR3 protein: CASTHHRGAYEQYF; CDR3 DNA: TGTGCCAGCACTCACCACAGGGGGGCCTACGAGCAGTACTTC
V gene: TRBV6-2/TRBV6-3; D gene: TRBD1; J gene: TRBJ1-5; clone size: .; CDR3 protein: CASSSDRGGGQPQHF; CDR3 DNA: TGTGCCAGCAGCTCGGACAGGGGGGGAGGTCAGCCCCAGCATTTT
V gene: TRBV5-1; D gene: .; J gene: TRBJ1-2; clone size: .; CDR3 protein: CASSLEAGVDYGYTF; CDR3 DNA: TGCGCCAGCAGCTTGGAGGCAGGGGTGGACTATGGCTACACCTTC
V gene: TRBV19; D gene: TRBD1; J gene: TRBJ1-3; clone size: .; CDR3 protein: CASSTSGTGLGNTIYF; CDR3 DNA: TGTGCCAGTAGTACCTCCGGGACAGGACTTGGAAACACCATATATTTT
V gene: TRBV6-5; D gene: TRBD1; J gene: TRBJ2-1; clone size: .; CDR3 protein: CASRSPGQSNNEQFF; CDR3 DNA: TGTGCCAGCAGATCCCCGGGACAGTCGAACAATGAGCAGTTCTTC
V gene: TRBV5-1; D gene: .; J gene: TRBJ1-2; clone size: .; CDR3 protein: CASSFGRRTYGYTF; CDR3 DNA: TGCGCCAGCAGCTTCGGCAGACGTACCTATGGCTACACCTTC
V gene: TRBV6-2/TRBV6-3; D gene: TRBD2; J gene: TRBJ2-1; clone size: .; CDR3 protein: CASSYSNLAGIYNEQFF; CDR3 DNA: TGTGCCAGCAGTTACTCCAACCTAGCGGGCATTTACAATGAGCAGTTCTTC
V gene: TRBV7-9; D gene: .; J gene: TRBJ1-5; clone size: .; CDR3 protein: CASSLGRGDQPQHF; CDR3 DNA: TGTGCCAGCAGCTTAGGGAGGGGGGATCAGCCCCAGCATTTT
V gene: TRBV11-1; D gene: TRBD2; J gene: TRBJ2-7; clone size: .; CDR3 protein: CASSRLAGASGEQYF; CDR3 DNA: TGTGCCAGCAGCCGACTAGCGGGGGCCTCGGGGGAGCAGTACTTC
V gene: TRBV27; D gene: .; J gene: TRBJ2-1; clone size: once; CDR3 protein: CASSLEGRMNEQFF; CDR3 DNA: TGTGCCAGCAGTTTAGAGGGCCGGATGAATGAGCAGTTCTTC
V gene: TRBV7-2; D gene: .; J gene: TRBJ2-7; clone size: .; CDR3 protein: CASSLGTVSPYEQYF; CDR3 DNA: TGTGCCAGCAGCCTAGGGACCGTTTCCCCCTACGAGCAGTACTTC
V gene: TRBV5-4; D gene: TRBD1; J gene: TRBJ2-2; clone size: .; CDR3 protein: CASSPRTGNTGELFF; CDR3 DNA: TGTGCCAGCAGCCCCCGGACAGGAAACACCGGGGAGCTGTTTTTT
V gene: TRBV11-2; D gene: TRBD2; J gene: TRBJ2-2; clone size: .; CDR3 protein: CASSRPGLANTGELFF; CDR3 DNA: TGTGCCAGCAGCCGCCCGGGACTAGCAAACACCGGGGAGCTGTTTTTT
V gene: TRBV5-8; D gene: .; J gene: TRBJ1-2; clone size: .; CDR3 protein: CASSLDSGAGGYTF; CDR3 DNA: TGTGCCAGCAGCTTGGACTCGGGGGCGGGAGGCTACACCTTC